This section outlines one T cell receptor (beta chain) sequence together with its context. The data belong to a study of control samples from healthy donors and cancer patients. Between the trimmed V and J ends, which lost 3 bases and 8 bases, there was a span of 11 bases. CDR3 length: 14 residues. The germline CDR1 and CDR2 sequences are MNHEY and SMNVEV (reference sequence). TCRdb's copy holds only in-frame clones and misses some; the assay was immunoSEQ multiplex PCR. The table lists fewer than 50,000 clones, approximately 90% of them singletons. Sequenced material: PBMCs. The source of this sequence is a man aged 25-40 years with colorectal cancer. This chain links TRBV27 with TRBJ1-6; D gene ambiguous. The CDR3 region is CASSLRIADSPLHF. Written as DNA, the CDR3 is TGTGCCAGCAGTTTGCGTATTGCGGATTCACCCCTCCACTTT.